This T cell receptor (beta chain) originates from a study of blood T cell repertoires in COVID-19 (TCRdb year 2020). Regarding the research as a whole: Collaborator samples came from the United States, Italy and Spain and covered acute and convalescent phases of COVID-19. Nearly every sample came with metadata listing a de-identified subject ID, COVID-19 status, age in years and sex. The samples were drawn from the first 160 participants of the ongoing ImmuneRACE study and from some 1,300 subjects provided by 6 global collaborators. The repertoires were made available in a free public database intended to serve as a resource for research on the immune response to SARS-CoV-2. The dataset comprised deeply sampled blood TCRbeta repertoires from subjects exposed to, actively infected with, or recovered from COVID-19. The prospective study material was composed of cDNA or gDNA derived from T cells, B-cell-depleted T cells, or PBMCs. Where available, HLA class I and class II types were taken from metadata supplied by the sample provider and were not determined by assay-based typing. The paper as a whole reports these results and caveats: Clinical and demographic metadata were provided uncurated, with the amount varying by source and participant.

Concerning this clone: The target of this receptor is not known. No base quality values were provided; no much bigger clone lies one nucleotide off.

Relative to germline, V is missing 6 bases and J is missing 2 bases, with 7 bases of the junction outside any gene match. The CDR3 contains 15 residues, cysteine and phenylalanine counted. Of the read, only the CDR3 DNA is kept; its 45 bases are in frame from base 1. The germline V gene specifies WSHSY as CDR1 and SAAADI as CDR2. TCRbeta CDR3 regions were amplified from genomic DNA by means of the immunoSEQ Assay, a bias-controlled multiplex PCR. Under the source paper's analysis protocol: Nucleated cell counts per sample were estimated from amplification of reference gene primers within the assay. To quantify the absolute abundance of each unique TCRbeta CDR3 rearrangement, sequence reads were collapsed and filtered. For each sample, productive Simpson clonality was calculated by taking the square root of Simpson's diversity index across productive rearrangements. TCRdb retrieved this table from immuneACCESS and kept in-frame rearrangements only. Not all clones are present; in checked studies, unresolved V genes account for under half, and no reason is known for the remainder. V, J and clone size derive from that table, while D and trimming were established from the DNA sequence. Counted in this sample were approximately 190,000 clones; roughly 82% of them appeared once. Around 5.5% of the sample is in the top ten clones.

Participants in the prospective study were aged about 18 to 95 years, lived in 20 to 25 United States geographic areas, and enrolled through a virtual design. To assign participants to cohorts, the prospective study relied on clinical history that participants themselves reported in a screening survey and a study questionnaire. Mobile phlebotomists in the prospective study collected whole blood, serum and a nasopharyngeal or oropharyngeal swab from every participant. Participants in the prospective study had the option to provide additional blood draws and questionnaires over a roughly two-month period. Prospective study blood samples were shipped either frozen or at room temperature before DNA extraction.

This clonotype originated in a woman aged 55-69 years with acute COVID-19. The sample comprised PBMCs or T cells enriched from blood (not recorded which). The rearranged segments are TRBV10-2 and TRBJ1-5; a stretch of 7 junction bases matches TRBD1. The nucleotides read TGCGCCAGCAGCATAGGGGGCGCGGGCAATCAGCCCCAGCATTTT. This yields the protein CASSIGGAGNQPQHF.